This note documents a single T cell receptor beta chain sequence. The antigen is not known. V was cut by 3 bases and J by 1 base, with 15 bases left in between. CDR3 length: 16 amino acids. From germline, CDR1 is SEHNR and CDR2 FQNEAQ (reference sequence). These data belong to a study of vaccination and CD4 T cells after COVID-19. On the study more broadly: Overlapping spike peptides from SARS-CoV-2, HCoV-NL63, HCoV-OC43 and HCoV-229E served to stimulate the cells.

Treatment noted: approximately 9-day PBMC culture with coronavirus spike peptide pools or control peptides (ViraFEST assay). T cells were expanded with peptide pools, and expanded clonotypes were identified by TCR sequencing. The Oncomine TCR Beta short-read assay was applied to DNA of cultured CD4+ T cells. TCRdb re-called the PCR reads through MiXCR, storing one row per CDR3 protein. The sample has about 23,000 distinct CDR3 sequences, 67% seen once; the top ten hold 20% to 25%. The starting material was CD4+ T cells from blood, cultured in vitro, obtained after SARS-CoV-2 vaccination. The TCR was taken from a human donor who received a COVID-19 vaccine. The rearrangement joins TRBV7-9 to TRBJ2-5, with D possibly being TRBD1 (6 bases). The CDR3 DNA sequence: TGTGCCAGCAGCTTCAACTGGAAGGACAGCCAAGAGACCCAGTACTTC. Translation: CASSFNWKDSQETQYF.